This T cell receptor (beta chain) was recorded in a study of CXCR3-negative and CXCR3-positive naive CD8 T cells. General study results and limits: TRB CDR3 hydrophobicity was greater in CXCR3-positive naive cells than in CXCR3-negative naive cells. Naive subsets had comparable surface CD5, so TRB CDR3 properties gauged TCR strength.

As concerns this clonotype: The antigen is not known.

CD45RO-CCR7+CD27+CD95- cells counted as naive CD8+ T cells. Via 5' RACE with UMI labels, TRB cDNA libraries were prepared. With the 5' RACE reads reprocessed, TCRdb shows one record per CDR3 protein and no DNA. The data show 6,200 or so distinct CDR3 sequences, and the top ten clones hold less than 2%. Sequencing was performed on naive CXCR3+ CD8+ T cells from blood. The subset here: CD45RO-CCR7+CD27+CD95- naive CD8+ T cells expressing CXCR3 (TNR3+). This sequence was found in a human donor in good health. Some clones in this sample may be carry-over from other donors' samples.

The CDR3 sequence is CASSSGTPVMNTEAFF. This chain links TRBV7-9 with TRBJ1-1; TCRdb outputs TRBD1, but without DNA this stays unchecked. The CDR3 is 16 residues long. Germline V CDR1 and CDR2: SEHNR, FQNEAQ (reference sequence).